The subject of this entry is one T cell receptor (beta chain). The antigen remains undetermined. These data come from a study of human T cells and chemical hapten exposure. Whole-study findings and limits: Among TCRs, those above 1 in 1000 frequency were unaffected by DPC sensitization. Versus controls, expanded TCRs had significantly more large CDR3 similarity clusters.

The sample's treatment: therapeutic diphenylcyclopropenone sensitization with weekly scalp DPC. The CDR3 is 13 amino acids. V shed 6 bases and J 10 bases; nucleotides not matched to a gene: 8. Germline V gene sequence: CDR1 WNHNN, CDR2 SYGVQD (reference sequence). Within the library, unique molecular identifiers were attached to each individual cDNA molecule. One entry per CDR3 protein, called by TCRdb with MiXCR from the reads. The data show around 5,300 distinct CDR3 sequences, approximately 60% seen once. Specimen: whole blood, collected before DPC sensitization or 2, 6, or about 24 weeks after (not recorded which). The TCR originated in an adult with alopecia areata. Some clones in this sample may be carry-over from other donors' samples. This table probably holds off-target reads from a library built for another chain. The chain couples TRBV10-1 to TRBJ1-1; 10 nucleotides align to TRBD1. CDR3 loop: CASSQATGGPAFF. For the CDR3, the DNA is TGCGCCAGCAGCCAAGCGACAGGGGGCCCAGCTTTCTTT.